The next 21 T cell receptor beta chains were all read from a single sample in a study of cytomegalovirus exposure and HLA in healthy donors. PCR was performed using 60 Vbeta and 13 Jbeta primers. Assay used: immunoSEQ multiplex PCR; TCRdb lists only in-frame clones, some missing. The sample has roughly 130,000 clones; roughly 79% are singletons. Sequencing was done on a sample of PBMCs. The receptors here all came from a man younger than 30 in good health and CMV-seronegative.

The chain combines TRBV5-6 with TRBJ1-6; no clear D. Trimming left V 5 bases short and J 8 bases short, with 17 bases between. This CDR3 region has 15 residues. Germline CDR1 and CDR2: SGHDT and YYEEEE. Written as DNA, the CDR3 is TGTGCCAGCAGTTATCGACCTACGAGGGATTCACCCCTCCACTTT. Translating gives CASSYRPTRDSPLHF.

The chain recombines TRBV18 with TRBJ1-1; tentative D call: TRBD1 (5 bases). Trimming took 2 bases from V and 6 from J, leaving 10 bases between them. This CDR3 comprises 13 residues. Germline CDR1 KGHSH, CDR2 LQKENI. The CDR3 DNA sequence: TGTGCCAGCTCACCAGAGGCGACAGCTGAAGCTTTCTTT. Amino acids: CASSPEATAEAFF. Complete variable domain (other parts from reference TRBV18 and TRBJ1-1): NAGVMQNPRHLVRRRGQEARLRCSPMKGHSHVYWYRQLPEEGLKFMVYLQKENIIDESGMPKERFSAEFPKEGPSILRIQQVVRGDSAAYFCASSPEATAEAFFGQGTRLTVV.

The chain recombines TRBV11-2 with TRBJ2-7; D is possibly TRBD1 (5 bases). The CDR3 totals 13 residues. The germline V and J ends were trimmed by 5 bases and 1 base, with 9 bases remaining between them. Germline CDR1 reads SGHAT; CDR2 reads FQNNGV. The CDR3 DNA is TGTGCCAGCAGCCCCGACAGTTCCTACGAGCAGTACTTC. Protein product: CASSPDSSYEQYF.

This chain connects TRBV6-1 to TRBJ2-1; D ambiguous. The V gene lost 7 bases and the J gene lost 1 base, with 8 bases spanning the gap. The CDR3 totals 13 residues. Germline CDR1 is MNHNS and CDR2 is SASEGT. CDR3 sequence (DNA): TGTGCCAGCAATCCGGTTTCCTACAATGAGCAGTTCTTC. Translation: CASNPVSYNEQFF.

V is TRBV9 and J is TRBJ2-5; TRBD2 matches at 10 bases. Germline-derived CDR1 and CDR2 are SGDLS and YYNGEE. CDR3 length: 17 residues. Unmatched junction bases numbered 13, after V lost 3 bases and J lost 5 bases. CDR3 region: CASSATASGGVKETQYF. The CDR3 DNA is TGTGCCAGCAGCGCTACGGCTAGCGGGGGTGTAAAGGAGACCCAGTACTTC.

The chain is built from TRBV5-4 and TRBJ2-7; 10 bases are shared with TRBD1. V lost 5 bases, J lost 6 bases, and 8 bases stayed unmatched. Per the germline V gene, CDR1 is SGHNT and CDR2 is YYREEE (reference sequence). There are 14 residues in the CDR3. CDR3 loop: CASRNPGQGTEQYF. CDR3 DNA sequence: TGTGCCAGCAGGAACCCGGGACAGGGGACCGAGCAGTACTTC.

The chain links TRBV7-3 to TRBJ1-6; no reliable D call. CDR1 SGHTA and CDR2 FQGTGA come from the germline V gene. This CDR3 region has 14 residues. V was shortened by 5 bases and J by 8 bases, with 13 bases between the two germline ends. The CDR3 reads CASSASGSYSPLHF. Here the CDR3 DNA reads TGTGCCAGCAGCGCCAGTGGGAGCTATTCACCCCTCCACTTT.

The chain couples TRBV6-1 to TRBJ1-3; a possible D gene is TRBD1 (6 bases). The CDR3 has 14 residues. CDR1 is MNHNS and CDR2 is SASEGT in the germline V gene. V lost 11 bases and J lost 0, with 14 bases in between. CDR3 coding DNA: TGTGCCGTCCGCAACAGGGACTCTGGAAACACCATATATTTT. It codes for CAVRNRDSGNTIYF.

The gene calls are TRBV18 and TRBJ2-3; 7 bases map to TRBD1. The CDR3 sequence is 16 residues long. CDR1 and CDR2 (germline): KGHSH, LQKENI. V shed 3 bases, J shed 3 bases, and the junction held 9 bases outside the gene matches. The CDR3 loop reads CASSPYSNRGTDTQYF. The CDR3 DNA is TGTGCCAGCTCACCCTATTCGAACAGGGGTACAGATACGCAGTATTTT.

The genes are TRBV7-9 and TRBJ2-2; TRBD1 is a possible D gene (5 bases). Germline V gives CDR1 SEHNR, CDR2 FQNEAQ (reference sequence). The V end was cut by 0 bases, the J end by 4 bases, with 18 bases between. The CDR3 extends over 18 amino acids. Here the CDR3 reads CASSLAHRRGLGTGELFF. In DNA, the CDR3 is TGTGCCAGCAGCTTAGCCCACCGAAGGGGCCTGGGCACCGGGGAGCTGTTTTTT.

This clone has only a few counts. The chain couples TRBV4-1 to TRBJ1-5; no clear D. Germline V gene data show CDR1 as MGHRA and CDR2 as YSYEKL. The CDR3 is 13 amino acids. The V end was cut by 4 bases, the J end by 4 bases, with 8 bases between. CDR3 coding DNA: TGCGCCAGCAGCCCAACAGAGAATCAGCCCCAGCATTTT. Protein sequence: CASSPTENQPQHF.

The rearrangement joins TRBV7-2 to TRBJ1-2, with D possibly TRBD1 on 5 matching bases. This CDR3 spans 13 amino acids. The V end was cut by 5 bases, the J end by 3 bases, with 10 bases between. Germline-derived CDR1 and CDR2 are SGHTA and FQGNSA. For the CDR3, the DNA is TGTGCCAGCAGCCCAGGGTGGGACTATGGCTACACCTTC. Amino acids: CASSPGWDYGYTF.

A few counts support this clone. The chain couples TRBV5-6 to TRBJ1-1; TRBD1 might be the D (6 bases). With 0 bases removed from V and 0 bases from J, the gap between germline ends came to 12 bases. Germline CDR1 is SGHDT and CDR2 is YYEEEE. This CDR3 is built from 16 residues. CDR3 loop: CASSLGVGGLNTEAFF. For the CDR3, the DNA is TGTGCCAGCAGCTTGGGTGTGGGGGGGCTGAACACTGAAGCTTTCTTT.

This clone has just a few counts. The chain employs TRBV5-1 and TRBJ1-4, with D tentatively TRBD1 (6 bases). Germline CDR1 and CDR2: SGHRS and YFSETQ. Trimming removed 0 bases at V and 7 bases at J, with 13 bases between. This CDR3 region has 15 residues. CDR3 residues: CASSLAAGDSEKLFF. For the CDR3, the DNA is TGCGCCAGCAGCTTGGCCGCAGGGGATAGTGAAAAACTGTTTTTT.

The V gene is TRBV4-1, the J gene TRBJ2-7; 9 bases line up with TRBD1. Germline-derived CDR1 and CDR2 are MGHRA and YSYEKL. The CDR3 consists of 13 residues. V lost 4 bases and J lost 6; bases outside the gene matches: 4. In DNA, the CDR3 is TGCGCCAGCAGCCGTACAGGGGGCCGCGAGCAGTACTTC. Translation gives CASSRTGGREQYF.

The V gene is TRBV19, the J gene TRBJ2-3, with 10 bases aligning to TRBD2. This CDR3 has 16 amino acids. The J segment lost 5 bases and the V segment lost 6 bases, leaving 11 bases of the junction unmatched. Germline V lookup: CDR1 LNHDA, CDR2 SQIVND (reference sequence). CDR3 nucleotides: TGTGCCAGTAGCGCTGGGTCTAGCGGGGGCGTAGATACGCAGTATTTT. Translated: CASSAGSSGGVDTQYF.

The CDR3 DNA follows: TGCGCCAGCAGCTTGGCCCCGGACAGCCTTTCCTACAATGAGCAGTTCTTC. Encoded protein: CASSLAPDSLSYNEQFF. The chain has TRBV5-1 and TRBJ2-1; tentatively, D is TRBD1 (6 bases). The germline V and J ends were trimmed by 0 bases and 1 base, with 14 bases remaining between them. The CDR3 length is 17 residues. Germline values: CDR1 SGHRS, CDR2 YFSETQ.

The chain recombines TRBV5-6 with TRBJ1-6, with 7 bases matching TRBD1. The CDR3 extends over 15 amino acids. With V trimmed by 4 bases and J by 7 bases, 8 bases remained unmatched. The germline V gene has CDR1 SGHDT and CDR2 YYEEEE. In nucleotides, the CDR3 is TGTGCCAGCAGCACCCGGGACAGACAGAATTCACCCCTCCACTTT. Protein sequence: CASSTRDRQNSPLHF.

As for this clone: At one end, the junction sequence differs from germline, possibly due to a read error. The J gene is TRBJ1-4, the V gene TRBV7-9, with TRBD1 matching over 10 bases. This CDR3 region has 18 residues. CDR1 is SEHNR, CDR2 FQNEAQ, per germline (reference sequence). CDR3 coding DNA: TGTTCCAGCAGCGGACGGACAGGGGGGATTTGGACTAATGAAAAACTGTTTTTT. Residues: CSSSGRTGGIWTNEKLFF.

A few counts support this clone. This chain links TRBV7-2 with TRBJ2-7, with D perhaps TRBD2 (5 bases). This CDR3 comprises 15 residues. The V gene lost 5 bases and the J gene lost 5 bases, with 19 bases spanning the gap. The germline CDR1 and CDR2 sequences are SGHTA and FQGNSA. In DNA, the CDR3 is TGTGCCAGCAGCCAAAAACACGGGGAGTCCGACGAGCAGTACTTC. Its translation is CASSQKHGESDEQYF. Based on the CDR3 plus reference TRBV7-2 and TRBJ2-7, the full variable domain is GAGVSQSPSNKVTEKGKDVELRCDPISGHTALYWYRQSLGQGLEFLIYFQGNSAPDKSGLPSDRFSAERTGGSVSTLTIQRTQQEDSAVYLCASSQKHGESDEQYFGPGTRLTVT.

The CDR3 DNA reads as TGTGCCAGCAGCCTGGACAGGAGCTCCTACGAGCAGTACTTC. Its translation is CASSLDRSSYEQYF. The V and J genes are TRBV5-6 and TRBJ2-7; TRBD1 agrees at 7 bases. CDR1 SGHDT and CDR2 YYEEEE come from the germline V gene. The CDR3 contains 14 residues. V trimming: 4 bases; J trimming: 0 bases; junction bases outside the gene matches: 4.